This T cell receptor beta chain appears in the sequencing data of a study of shared clonotypes between healthy human individuals. This clone was detected ten times or more. Its antigen is as yet unknown. Deep was the level used in running the assay. Generated by immunoSEQ multiplex PCR, the TCRdb table keeps only in-frame clones and is missing some. Of over a million clones listed, approximately 80% are singletons. Study results and caveats: Clonotypes shared by all four sorted-subset donors had higher generation probabilities than non-shared clonotypes.

The source is a man aged 18 to 35 in good health. Some clones in this sample may be carry-over from other donors' samples. The source material was memory CD4+ T cells from PBMCs. Subset indicated: CD45RA-negative fraction.

DNA for the CDR3: TGTGCCAGCAGTTACGGCGGGAGGGTATCCTACAATGAGCAGTTCTTC. Translated, it gives CASSYGGRVSYNEQFF. The chain recombines TRBV6-5 with TRBJ2-1; TRBD2 matches 9 bases. CDR3 length: 16 residues. J was trimmed by 1 base and V by 2 bases; bases with no gene match: 3. The germline CDR1 and CDR2 sequences are MNHEY and SVGAGI.